This T cell receptor beta chain was documented in a study of T cell responses to AZD1222 COVID-19 vaccine. The germline gives CDR1 SNHLY, CDR2 FYNNEI. The CDR3 spans 14 residues. The V gene lost 8 bases and the J gene lost 0 bases, with 14 bases spanning the gap. This clone was found once. Generated by immunoSEQ multiplex PCR, the TCRdb table keeps only in-frame clones and is missing some. The data contain around 180,000 clones, 87% of them singletons. The rearrangement links TRBV2 to TRBJ2-7; D uncertain. The input for sequencing was peripheral blood, taken on day 0 of MenACWY control vaccination. This receptor was taken from an adult in good health. The CDR3 here is CASSAQLSSYEQYF. The CDR3 coding sequence is TGTGCCAGCTCCGCACAGTTATCCTCCTACGAGCAGTACTTC.